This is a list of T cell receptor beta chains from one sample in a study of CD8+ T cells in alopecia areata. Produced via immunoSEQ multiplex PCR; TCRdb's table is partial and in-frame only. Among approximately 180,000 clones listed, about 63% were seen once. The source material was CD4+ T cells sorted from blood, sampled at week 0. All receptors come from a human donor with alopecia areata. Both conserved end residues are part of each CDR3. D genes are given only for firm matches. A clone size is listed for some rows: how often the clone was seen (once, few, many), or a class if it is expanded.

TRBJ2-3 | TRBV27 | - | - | TGTGCCAGTAGGGGACTCGCCCTACTTTCCACAGATACGCAGTATTTT | CASRGLALLSTDTQYF
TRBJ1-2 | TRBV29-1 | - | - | TGCAGCGTTGATTGGAACTATGGCTACACCTTC | CSVDWNYGYTF
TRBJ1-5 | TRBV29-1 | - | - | TGCAGCGTTGGGCGAGGGAGCAATCAGCCCCAGCATTTT | CSVGRGSNQPQHF
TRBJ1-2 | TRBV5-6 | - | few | TGTGCCAGCAGCCCAGGAGGGAACTATGGCTACACCTTC | CASSPGGNYGYTF
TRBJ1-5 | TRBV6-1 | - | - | TGTGCCAGCAGTGAACAGGGGAGCAATCAGCCCCAGCATTTT | CASSEQGSNQPQHF
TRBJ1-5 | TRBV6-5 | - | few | TGTGCCAGCAGGGACAGCAGGAATCAGCCCCAGCATTTT | CASRDSRNQPQHF
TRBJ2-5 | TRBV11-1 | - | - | TGTGCCAGCAGCGCCAATACTGGGACTTTCCAAGAGACCCAGTACTTC | CASSANTGTFQETQYF
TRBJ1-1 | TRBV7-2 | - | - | TGTGCCAGCAACACCGTATGGACAGTGAACACTGAAGCTTTCTTT | CASNTVWTVNTEAFF
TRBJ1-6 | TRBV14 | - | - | TGTGCCAGCAGCGGCCTACTTAATTCACCCCTCCACTTT | CASSGLLNSPLHF
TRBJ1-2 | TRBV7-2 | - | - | TGTGCCAGCAGCCTCTCAGGGGCTAACTATGGCTACACCTTC | CASSLSGANYGYTF
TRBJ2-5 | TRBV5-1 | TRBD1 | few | TGCGCCAGCAGCCTATGGACAGGGCGGGAGACCCAGTACTTC | CASSLWTGRETQYF